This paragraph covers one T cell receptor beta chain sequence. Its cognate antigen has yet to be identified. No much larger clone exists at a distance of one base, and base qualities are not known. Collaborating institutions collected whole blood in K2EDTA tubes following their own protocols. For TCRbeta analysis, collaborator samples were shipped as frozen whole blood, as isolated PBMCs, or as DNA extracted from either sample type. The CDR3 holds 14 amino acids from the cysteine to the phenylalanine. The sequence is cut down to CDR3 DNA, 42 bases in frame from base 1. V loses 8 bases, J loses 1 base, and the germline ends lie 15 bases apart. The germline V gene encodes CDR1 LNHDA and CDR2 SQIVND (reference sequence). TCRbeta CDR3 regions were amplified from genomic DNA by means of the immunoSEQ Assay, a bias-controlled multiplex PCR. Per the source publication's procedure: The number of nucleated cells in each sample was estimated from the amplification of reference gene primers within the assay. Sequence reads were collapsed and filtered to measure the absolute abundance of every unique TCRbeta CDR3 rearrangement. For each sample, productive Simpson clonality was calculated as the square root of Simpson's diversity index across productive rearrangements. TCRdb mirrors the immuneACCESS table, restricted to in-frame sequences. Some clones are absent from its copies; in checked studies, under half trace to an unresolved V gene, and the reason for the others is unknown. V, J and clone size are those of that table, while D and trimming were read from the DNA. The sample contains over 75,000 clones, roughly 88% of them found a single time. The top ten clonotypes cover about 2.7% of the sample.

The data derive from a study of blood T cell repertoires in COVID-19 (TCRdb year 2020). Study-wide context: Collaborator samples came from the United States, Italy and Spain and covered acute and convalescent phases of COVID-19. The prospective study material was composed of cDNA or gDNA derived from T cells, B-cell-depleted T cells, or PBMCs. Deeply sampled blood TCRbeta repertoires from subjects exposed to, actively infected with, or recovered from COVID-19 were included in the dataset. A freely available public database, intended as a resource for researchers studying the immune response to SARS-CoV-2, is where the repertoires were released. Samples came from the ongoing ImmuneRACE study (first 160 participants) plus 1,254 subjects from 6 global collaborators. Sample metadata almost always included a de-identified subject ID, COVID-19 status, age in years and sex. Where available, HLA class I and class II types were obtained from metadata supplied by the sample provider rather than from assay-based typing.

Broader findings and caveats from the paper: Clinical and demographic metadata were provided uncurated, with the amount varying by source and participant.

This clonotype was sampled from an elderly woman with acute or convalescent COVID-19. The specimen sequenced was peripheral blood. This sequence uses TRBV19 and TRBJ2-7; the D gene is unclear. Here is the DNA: TGTGCCAGTTCCTTCGCGGCCGCATCCTACGAGCAGTACTTC. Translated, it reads CASSFAAASYEQYF.